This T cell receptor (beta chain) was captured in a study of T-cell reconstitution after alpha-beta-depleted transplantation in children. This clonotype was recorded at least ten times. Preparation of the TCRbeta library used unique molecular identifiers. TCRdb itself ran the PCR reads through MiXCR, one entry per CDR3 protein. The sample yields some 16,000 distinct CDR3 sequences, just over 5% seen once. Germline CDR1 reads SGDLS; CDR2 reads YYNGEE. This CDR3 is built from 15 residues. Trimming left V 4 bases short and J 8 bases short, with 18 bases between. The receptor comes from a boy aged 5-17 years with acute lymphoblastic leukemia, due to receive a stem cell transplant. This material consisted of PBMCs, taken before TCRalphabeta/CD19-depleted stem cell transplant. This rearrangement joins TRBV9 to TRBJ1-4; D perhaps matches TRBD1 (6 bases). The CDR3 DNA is TGTGCCAGCAGCCCTAGGGGGGCCCTAGGGGAAAAACTGTTTTTT. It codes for CASSPRGALGEKLFF.